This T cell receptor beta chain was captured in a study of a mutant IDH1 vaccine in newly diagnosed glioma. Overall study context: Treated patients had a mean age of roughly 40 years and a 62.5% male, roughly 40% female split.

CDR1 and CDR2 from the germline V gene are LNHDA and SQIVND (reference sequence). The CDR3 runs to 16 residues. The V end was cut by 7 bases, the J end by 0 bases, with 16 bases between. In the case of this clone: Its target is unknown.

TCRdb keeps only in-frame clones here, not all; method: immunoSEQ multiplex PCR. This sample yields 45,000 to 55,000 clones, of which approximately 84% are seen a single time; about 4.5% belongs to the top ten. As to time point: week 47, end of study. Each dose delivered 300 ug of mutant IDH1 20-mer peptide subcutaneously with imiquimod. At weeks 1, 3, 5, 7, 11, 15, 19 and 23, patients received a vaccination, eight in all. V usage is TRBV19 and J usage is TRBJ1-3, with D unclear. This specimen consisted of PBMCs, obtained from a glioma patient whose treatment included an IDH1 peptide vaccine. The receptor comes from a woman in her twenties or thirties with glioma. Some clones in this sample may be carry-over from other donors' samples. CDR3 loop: CASTHRARSSGNTIYF. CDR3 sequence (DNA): TGTGCCAGTACCCATAGGGCACGGAGCTCTGGAAACACCATATATTTT.